These 13 T cell receptor beta chains share one sample of origin, sequenced in a study of blood T cells in healthy people across ages. A second about 6 to 11 cycle PCR used barcoded and J-beta primers. TCRdb reanalysed the 5' RACE reads using MiXCR and keeps one entry per CDR3 protein. This sample has some 1,000,000 distinct CDR3 sequences; under 30% occur once, and the top ten carry less than 0.75%. This sample also belongs to another study, concerning T cells of mothers and their children.

The specimen was blood. Receptors were obtained from a girl aged 2-10 years in good health.

This sequence joins TRBV2 and TRBJ1-6; D is undetermined. The CDR3 runs 13 residues. Germline-derived CDR1 and CDR2 are SNHLY and FYNNEI. V was cut by 7 bases and J by 5 bases, with 9 bases left in between. CDR3 nucleotide sequence: TGTGCCAGCAAGCCACCTGATAATTCACCCCTCCACTTT. The encoded protein is CASKPPDNSPLHF.

V and J are TRBV20-1 and TRBJ2-7; 11 bases fit TRBD2. Germline V CDR1 and CDR2: DFQATT, SNEGSKA (reference sequence). This CDR3 has 15 amino acids. Losses at the gene ends were 6 bases for V and 0 bases for J; bases not matched to a gene: 7. CDR3 bases: TGCAGTGCGGACCGACTAGCGGGGCCCTCCTACGAGCAGTACTTC. Translating it yields CSADRLAGPSYEQYF.

The chain employs TRBV29-1 and TRBJ1-3, with no clear D. CDR3 length equals 12 residues. V lost 7 bases to trimming and J lost 4 bases, with 11 bases between them. CDR1 is SQVTM, CDR2 ANQGSEA, per germline. DNA for the CDR3: TGCAGCGCCGAGGGTCGAGGAAACACCATATATTTT. Residues: CSAEGRGNTIYF.

The V call is TRBV6-1, the J call TRBJ1-6; D perhaps matches TRBD1 (5 bases). Between the trimmed V and J ends, which lost 6 bases and 8 bases, there was a span of 11 bases. Germline CDR1 and CDR2: MNHNS and SASEGT. This CDR3 spans 13 amino acids. The DNA of the CDR3 is TGTGCCAGCAGCGACAGACTCTATTCACCCCTCCACTTT. This translates into CASSDRLYSPLHF.

This clonotype was detected many times. The chain is built from TRBV14 and TRBJ2-2; TRBD2 aligns across 7 bases. The V gene end was trimmed by 3 bases and the J gene end by 1 base; junction bases not matched to a gene: 2. Germline values: CDR1 SGHDN, CDR2 FVKESK. The CDR3 is made up of 15 amino acids. CDR3 DNA: TGTGCCAGCAGCCAGGAGCGGGAGAACACCGGGGAGCTGTTTTTT. This translates into CASSQERENTGELFF.

The chain combines TRBV20-1 with TRBJ2-1; TRBD2 might be the D (6 bases). The J call may be in error: the DNA end matches TRBJ2-5 better. The CDR3 is 13 residues long. CDR1 and CDR2 from the germline V gene are DFQATT and SNEGSKA (reference sequence). The CDR3 region has the DNA TGCAGTGCTAGAGAGGAGGGAAAGGAGACCCAGTACTTC. Translation gives CSAREEGKETQYF.

The J gene is TRBJ2-5, the V gene TRBV5-1, with a tentative D call TRBD1 (6 bases). From germline, CDR1 is SGHRS and CDR2 YFSETQ. CDR3 length equals 12 residues. The ends were cut back, 6 bases at V and 4 bases at J, with 10 bases in the middle. The CDR3 sequence: CASTDSGETQYF. The CDR3 DNA follows: TGCGCCAGCACGGACAGTGGAGAGACCCAGTACTTC.

This chain joins TRBV7-9 and TRBJ1-2, with 7 bases lining up with TRBD1. The CDR3 spans 15 residues. In germline, CDR1 is SEHNR, CDR2 FQNEAQ (reference sequence). Unmatched junction bases numbered 14, after V lost 5 bases and J lost 8 bases. The CDR3 DNA follows: TGTGCCAGCAGCCCATTCCCCGTTGGAGGGGGCGGCTACACCTTC. Encoded protein: CASSPFPVGGGGYTF.

The CDR3 region is CASSEAGGGLREKLFF. In DNA, the CDR3 is TGTGCCAGCAGTGAAGCGGGCGGCGGCCTTCGGGAAAAACTGTTTTTT. The rearrangement links TRBV2 to TRBJ1-4, with D uncertain. The ends were cut back, 0 bases at V and 8 bases at J, with 16 bases in the middle. From germline, CDR1 is SNHLY and CDR2 FYNNEI. This CDR3 contains 16 residues.

This clonotype was seen only a few times. The chain couples TRBV6-2 or TRBV6-3 to TRBJ2-1; TRBD2 aligns across 8 bases. Trimming took 7 bases from V and 3 from J; bases not matched to a gene: 11. There are 16 residues in the CDR3. The germline gives CDR1 MNHEY, CDR2 SVGEGT. CDR3 protein: CASTRGILADYNEQFF. As DNA, the CDR3 is TGTGCCAGCACTCGTGGGATACTAGCGGACTACAATGAGCAGTTCTTC.

This clonotype came up a few times. The chain recombines TRBV10-3 with TRBJ2-3; 9 positions agree with TRBD2. The CDR3 loop spans 14 amino acids. CDR1 ENHRY and CDR2 SYGVKD come from the germline V gene. With V trimmed by 10 bases and J by 5 bases, 10 bases remained unmatched. CDR3 amino acids: CATTGGSGRDTQYF. CDR3 DNA: TGTGCCACTACTGGGGGTAGCGGGAGAGATACGCAGTATTTT.

This clonotype turned up a few times. CDR3 residues: CSAQSEKLFF. DNA of the CDR3: TGCAGCGCCCAGAGTGAAAAACTGTTTTTT. The gene calls are TRBV29-1 and TRBJ1-4; D gene unclear. Germline V gives CDR1 SQVTM, CDR2 ANQGSEA. The CDR3 has 10 residues. Trimming removed 7 bases at V and 7 bases at J, with 7 bases between.

This clonotype was recorded a few times. The chain is built from TRBV5-1 and TRBJ2-5, with 8 bases aligning to TRBD1. Trimming cost V 4 bases and J 4 bases; bases outside gene matches: 6. The CDR3 covers 14 residues. CDR1 and CDR2 from the germline V gene are SGHRS and YFSETQ. Written as DNA, the CDR3 is TGCGCCAGCAGCCGGACAGGGCAGGGAGAGACCCAGTACTTC. Protein: CASSRTGQGETQYF.